This TCR beta chain was sequenced for a study of human T cells and chemical hapten exposure. Study context: Mainly, slight library volume differences in the pool made TCR yields vary.

In this sample, this clonotype turned up a few times. Time point noted: patch test 1, 2 weeks after DPC sensitization. This sample's treatment: therapeutic diphenylcyclopropenone sensitization with weekly scalp DPC. CDR1 and CDR2 from the germline V gene are LGHNA and YNFKEQ. Trimming cost V 1 base and J 4 bases, with 14 bases left between them. The length of the CDR3 is 16 residues. Individual cDNA molecules in this library carried unique molecular identifiers. Methods used by the authors: With a range of 23,224 to 690,600, the median per sample was roughly 95,000 TCRs. A single record per CDR3 protein comes from TCRdb applying MiXCR to the RACE reads. TCRdb's processing, not the authors', yielded these V and J calls. Of around 69,000 distinct CDR3 sequences listed, more than 8% are singletons.

This chain uses TRBV4-2 with TRBJ1-5; D perhaps matches TRBD1 (6 bases). The source of this sequence is a middle-aged woman with alopecia areata. Some clones in this sample may be carry-over from other donors' samples. The sequencing used whole blood, collected in connection with sensitization to the hapten diphenylcyclopropenone (DPC). CDR3 nucleotide sequence: TGTGCCAGCAGCCAAGGCGTGGGGGCCCTAAATCAGCCCCAGCATTTT. Amino acids: CASSQGVGALNQPQHF.